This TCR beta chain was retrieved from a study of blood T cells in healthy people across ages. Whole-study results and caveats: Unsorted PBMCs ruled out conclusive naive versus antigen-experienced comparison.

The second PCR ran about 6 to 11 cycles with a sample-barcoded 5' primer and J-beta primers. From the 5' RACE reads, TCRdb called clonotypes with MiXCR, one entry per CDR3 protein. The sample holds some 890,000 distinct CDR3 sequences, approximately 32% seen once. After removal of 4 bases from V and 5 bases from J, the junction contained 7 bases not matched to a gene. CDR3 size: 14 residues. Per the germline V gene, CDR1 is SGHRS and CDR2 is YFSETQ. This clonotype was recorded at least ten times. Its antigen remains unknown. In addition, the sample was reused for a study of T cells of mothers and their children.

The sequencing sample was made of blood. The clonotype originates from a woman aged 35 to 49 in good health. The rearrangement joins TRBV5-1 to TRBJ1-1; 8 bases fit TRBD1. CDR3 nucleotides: TGCGCCAGCAGCCTGAACAGGGGGTGGACTGAAGCTTTCTTT. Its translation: CASSLNRGWTEAFF.